This T cell receptor beta chain was sequenced during a study of shared clonotypes between healthy human individuals. Background on the study: Per-donor plates numbered three CD4 naive, three CD4 memory, two CD8 naive and one CD8 memory.

Running of the assay took place at deep level. Only in-frame clones appear in the TCRdb table, and some are missing; sequencing was by immunoSEQ multiplex PCR. The sample contains over 1.5 million clones, nearly 99% of which appear only once. The germline CDR1 and CDR2 sequences are LNHNV and YYDKDF (reference sequence). V lost 0 bases to trimming and J lost 1 base, with 9 bases between them. CDR3 length equals 15 residues. This chain joins TRBV15 and TRBJ1-1, with D unclear. This TCR was recovered from a man aged 25-45 years in good health. The sequenced sample was naive CD4+ T cells sorted from blood. As for subset: CD45RA+ positively selected. DNA of the CDR3: TGTGCCACCAGCAGAGATCTGGAAACGAACACTGAAGCTTTCTTT. This encodes CATSRDLETNTEAFF.